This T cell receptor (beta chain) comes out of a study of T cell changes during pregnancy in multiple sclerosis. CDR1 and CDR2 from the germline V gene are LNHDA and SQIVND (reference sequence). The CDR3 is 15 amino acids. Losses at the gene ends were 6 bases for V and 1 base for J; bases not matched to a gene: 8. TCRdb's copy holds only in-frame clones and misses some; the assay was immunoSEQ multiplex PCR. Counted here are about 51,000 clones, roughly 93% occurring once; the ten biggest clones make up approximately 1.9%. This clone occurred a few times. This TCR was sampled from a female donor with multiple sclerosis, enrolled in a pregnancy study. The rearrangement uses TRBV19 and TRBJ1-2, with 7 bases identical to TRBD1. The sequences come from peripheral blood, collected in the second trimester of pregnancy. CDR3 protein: CASSPGTDFNYGYTF. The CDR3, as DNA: TGTGCCAGTAGCCCCGGGACAGATTTTAACTATGGCTACACCTTC.